This entry lists 21 T cell receptor beta chains sequenced from one sample in a study of blood T cells in healthy people across ages. It was with a sample-barcoded 5' primer and a J-beta primer mix that a second PCR of about 7 to 12 cycles was run. One entry per CDR3 protein results from TCRdb running MiXCR on the 5' RACE reads. The table shows fewer than 1.5 million distinct CDR3 sequences, with roughly 45% occurring only once. Sequenced: blood. These receptors all stem from a woman between 18 and 29 years old in good health.

V usage is TRBV9 and J usage is TRBJ2-3, with TRBD2 matching over 7 bases. The V segment lost 6 bases and the J segment 4 bases; nucleotides outside the gene matches: 14. Germline CDR1 is SGDLS and CDR2 is YYNGEE. The CDR3 sequence is 16 residues long. The CDR3: CASNGRLAEGADTQYF. CDR3 DNA: TGTGCCAGCAACGGACGACTAGCTGAAGGGGCAGATACGCAGTATTTT.

The chain links TRBV19 to TRBJ2-7; D ambiguous. CDR1 and CDR2 from the germline V gene are LNHDA and SQIVND (reference sequence). The germline V and J ends were trimmed by 3 bases and 7 bases, with 13 bases remaining between them. The length of the CDR3 is 13 residues. The CDR3 DNA sequence: TGTGCCAGTAGTATGGGAACAGCCGGGGAGCAGTACTTC. Protein sequence: CASSMGTAGEQYF.

The J gene is TRBJ2-1, the V gene TRBV9; D remains ambiguous. Looked up from germline, CDR1 is SGDLS and CDR2 is YYNGEE. Trimming left V 0 bases short and J 1 base short, with 11 bases between. The CDR3 runs 16 residues. CDR3 DNA: TGTGCCAGCAGCGTAGCGGGTGACCTATCCTACAATGAGCAGTTCTTC. It specifies CASSVAGDLSYNEQFF. Together with reference TRBV9 and TRBJ2-1, the CDR3 gives the full variable domain: DSGVTQTPKHLITATGQRVTLRCSPRSGDLSVYWYQQSLDQGLQFLIQYYNGEERAKGNILERFSAQQFPDLHSELNLSSLELGDSALYFCASSVAGDLSYNEQFFGPGTRLTVL.

This clonotype was seen only a few times. The V and J genes are TRBV12-3 or TRBV12-4 and TRBJ2-3, with 10 bases that match TRBD1. The CDR3 length is 15 residues. V lost 5 bases, J lost 2 bases, and 4 bases stayed unmatched. The CDR3 nucleotides are TGTGCCAGCAGTCCGGGACAGGGGATCACAGATACGCAGTATTTT. Amino acids: CASSPGQGITDTQYF.

This clonotype was detected a few times. The chain carries TRBV5-6 and TRBJ1-2; TRBD1 matches at 9 bases. The CDR3 loop spans 16 amino acids. V shed 0 bases and J 5 bases; nucleotides not matched to a gene: 8. Germline-derived CDR1 and CDR2 are SGHDT and YYEEEE. The CDR3 region is CASSLAGTGTLYGYTF. For the CDR3, the DNA is TGTGCCAGCAGCTTGGCTGGGACAGGGACCCTATATGGCTACACCTTC.

This chain joins TRBV7-9 and TRBJ1-1; D remains ambiguous. Germline V CDR1 and CDR2: SEHNR, FQNEAQ (reference sequence). This CDR3 contains 14 residues. The V and J ends lost 7 bases and 0 bases respectively, with 12 bases between them. CDR3 amino acids: CASTEDLVNTEAFF. In DNA form, the CDR3 reads TGTGCCAGCACCGAAGACTTAGTGAACACTGAAGCTTTCTTT.

This clonotype was picked up a small number of times. V gene TRBV12-3 or TRBV12-4 combines with J gene TRBJ2-5, with TRBD1 as a possible D gene (6 bases). The DNA end is more similar to TRBJ2-7, so the J call may be wrong. This CDR3 has 13 amino acids. The CDR3 DNA follows: TGTGCCAGCAGTTTTACAGGGTCTGGCGAGCAGTACTTC. Its translation is CASSFTGSGEQYF.

The chain links TRBV2 to TRBJ2-3, with D unresolved. CDR1 SNHLY and CDR2 FYNNEI come from the germline V gene. V was pared by 7 bases and J by 4 bases, with 12 bases between. The CDR3 loop spans 13 amino acids. CDR3: CASKEASPDTQYF. CDR3 sequence (DNA): TGTGCCAGCAAGGAAGCGTCCCCAGATACGCAGTATTTT.

The V call is TRBV29-1, the J call TRBJ1-2; perhaps TRBD1 as D (6 bases). Germline CDR1 reads SQVTM; CDR2 reads ANQGSEA. The CDR3 is 17 amino acids. Trimming left V 3 bases short and J 4 bases short, with 24 bases between. The chain's CDR3 is CSVEAVKAAQGGYGYTF. The CDR3 nucleotides are TGCAGCGTTGAGGCGGTCAAGGCAGCCCAAGGGGGCTATGGCTACACCTTC.

The CDR3 DNA sequence: TGTGCCAGCAGCTTAGACGCGGGGGAATCCTACGAGCAGTACTTC. Protein: CASSLDAGESYEQYF. This chain connects TRBV7-6 to TRBJ2-7; 7 bases agree with TRBD2. The CDR3 totals 15 residues. Germline-derived CDR1 and CDR2 are SGHVS and FNYEAQ. The V and J ends lost 1 base and 1 base, in that order; junction bases with no gene match: 4.

This clonotype appeared a few times. This sequence joins TRBV20-1 and TRBJ2-7; a possible D gene is TRBD1 (6 bases). Germline CDR1 is DFQATT and CDR2 is SNEGSKA (reference sequence). V was trimmed by 1 base and J by 2 bases, leaving 9 bases between them. This CDR3 has 13 amino acids. The DNA of the CDR3 is TGCAGTGCTAGAGGACAGGCTACCTACGAGCAGTACTTC. It codes for CSARGQATYEQYF.

The V call is TRBV20-1, the J call TRBJ1-1, with 8 bases matching TRBD1. This CDR3 spans 15 amino acids. V dropped 3 bases and J dropped 4; count of bases not matched to a gene: 10. The germline CDR1 and CDR2 sequences are DFQATT and SNEGSKA (reference sequence). The CDR3 coding sequence is TGCAGTGCTAGTGGTCCAGGGGGCCAGGCCACTGAAGCTTTCTTT. Its protein is CSASGPGGQATEAFF.

This clonotype was detected only a few times. V gene TRBV6-5 combines with J gene TRBJ2-1, with unresolved D. The CDR3 runs to 16 residues. V dropped 2 bases and J dropped 3 bases, with 14 bases sitting between them. In germline, CDR1 is MNHEY, CDR2 SVGAGI. The CDR3 DNA is TGTGCCAGCAGTTACCAAGCAGGTTGGGGCTACAATGAGCAGTTCTTC. This translates into CASSYQAGWGYNEQFF.

This clonotype showed up just a few times. This sequence joins TRBV10-3 and TRBJ2-3; 12 bases fit TRBD2. Germline V lookup: CDR1 ENHRY, CDR2 SYGVKD. V shed 8 bases and J 2 bases; nucleotides not matched to a gene: 5. This CDR3 is 15 amino acids long. The CDR3 nucleotides are TGTGCCATCGGGGGGACTAGCGGGTACACAGATACGCAGTATTTT. Its protein is CAIGGTSGYTDTQYF.

This clonotype has only a few counts. This sequence joins TRBV6-1 and TRBJ2-3; 9 bases fit TRBD2. The trim removed 7 bases at V and 0 bases at J, leaving 5 bases unmatched. The CDR3 length is 15 residues. CDR1 MNHNS and CDR2 SASEGT come from the germline V gene. The CDR3 bases are TGTGCCAGCACCAAGCGGGGGGACAGCACAGATACGCAGTATTTT. Translated, it gives CASTKRGDSTDTQYF.

V and J are TRBV6-6 and TRBJ1-2; D is unresolved. Trimming took 6 bases from V and 4 from J, leaving 12 bases between them. Looked up from germline, CDR1 is MNHNY and CDR2 is SVGAGI (reference sequence). CDR3 length: 13 amino acids. The CDR3 loop reads CASRADSGYGYTF. The CDR3 nucleotides are TGTGCCAGCAGAGCAGATTCTGGCTATGGCTACACCTTC.

The rearrangement uses TRBV2 and TRBJ2-3; D call uncertain. The CDR3 contains 13 residues. Trimming shortened V by 7 bases and J by 1 base, and 9 bases separated the two germline ends. The V gene's germline CDR1 is SNHLY and CDR2 FYNNEI. For the CDR3, the DNA is TGTGCCAGCAAGTCTCAGGGCACAGATACGCAGTATTTT. Translated, it gives CASKSQGTDTQYF.

This clonotype was seen only a few times. J is TRBJ2-7 and V is TRBV28, with 10 nucleotides matching TRBD2. The V gene's germline CDR1 is MDHEN and CDR2 SYDVKM. This CDR3 has 15 amino acids. The junction had 6 bases not matched to a gene; V was cut back by 2 bases and J by 5 bases. The CDR3 DNA follows: TGTGCCAGCAGTTTAGGGCTAGCGGGGGTCCACGAGCAGTACTTC. Amino acids: CASSLGLAGVHEQYF.

The chain is built from TRBV14 and TRBJ1-2; no reliable D call. The CDR3 is made up of 16 amino acids. CDR1 and CDR2 (germline): SGHDN, FVKESK. V shed 1 base and J shed 8 bases, with 20 bases lying between them. The CDR3 sequence: CASSQVGGLGSGGYTF. Here the CDR3 DNA reads TGTGCCAGCAGCCAAGTAGGAGGGCTTGGGTCGGGCGGCTACACCTTC.

The rearrangement joins TRBV6-1 to TRBJ1-5, with a tentative D call TRBD1 (5 bases). Germline lookup yields CDR1 MNHNS and CDR2 SASEGT. The CDR3 runs 12 residues. V was clipped by 11 bases and J by 4 bases, with 12 bases between them. CDR3 coding DNA: TGTGCCGGATCGAGGGGTAATCAGCCCCAGCATTTT. As protein: CAGSRGNQPQHF.

This clonotype was detected only a few times. This chain links TRBV7-2 with TRBJ1-2; D perhaps matches TRBD1 (5 bases). The CDR3 is made up of 13 amino acids. V lost 4 bases, J lost 4 bases, and 10 bases lay in between. Looked up from germline, CDR1 is SGHTA and CDR2 is FQGNSA. CDR3 DNA: TGTGCCAGCAGCTCCGCGGGGGTCTATGGCTACACCTTC. It specifies CASSSAGVYGYTF.